Listed below are T cell receptor beta chains from one sample, sequenced in a study of blood T cell repertoires in COVID-19. Some clones are missing from TCRdb's copy, which holds only in-frame ones; the method was immunoSEQ multiplex PCR. The sample includes around 340,000 clones, approximately 83% of them seen just once. Sequencing input: PBMCs or T cells enriched from blood (not recorded which). The receptors were sampled from a woman aged 40-49 years with acute COVID-19. The CDR3 runs from the conserved cysteine through the conserved F or W. A D gene is named only where the DNA matches it firmly. Not every row has a clone size; where given, it reads once, few, many or a size class.

v_gene,abundance,d_gene,j_gene,CDR3nt,CDR3aa
TRBV11-2,.,TRBD1,TRBJ1-2,TGTGCCAGCAGCTTAGACCCGGGGACAGCCTATGGCTACACCTTC,CASSLDPGTAYGYTF
TRBV18,.,TRBD2,TRBJ2-3,TGTGCCAGCTCCCGCGGACTAGCGGGAGGGTCCCAACGCACAGATACGCAGTATTTT,CASSRGLAGGSQRTDTQYF
TRBV7-3,.,TRBD1,TRBJ2-2,TGTGCCAGCAGACCGACTCGGACAGGGAACACCGGGGAGCTGTTTTTT,CASRPTRTGNTGELFF
TRBV2,.,.,TRBJ1-2,TGTGCCAGCACGTCCGAGGGCCGGGCACACTATGGCTACACCTTC,CASTSEGRAHYGYTF
TRBV5-1,.,.,TRBJ1-6,TGCGCCAGCAGCTTGGTGGGGGGCTATAATTCACCCCTCCACTTT,CASSLVGGYNSPLHF
TRBV7-2,.,.,TRBJ1-1,TGTGCCAGCAGCTTAAGGGGGAACACTGAAGCTTTCTTT,CASSLRGNTEAFF
TRBV9,.,.,TRBJ1-3,TGTGCCAGCAGCCCAACGACACCCGATATTGGAAACACCATATATTTT,CASSPTTPDIGNTIYF
TRBV12-5,.,TRBD2,TRBJ2-3,TGTGCTAGTGGTTTGCCTCGGGGGGTAGAGGCAGATACGCAGTATTTT,CASGLPRGVEADTQYF
TRBV3-1/TRBV3-2,.,TRBD2,TRBJ2-1,TGTGCCAGCAGCCAAGGATTGAGCGGGAGCCTTAGCTCCTACAATGAGCAGTTCTTC,CASSQGLSGSLSSYNEQFF
TRBV28,.,TRBD2,TRBJ2-3,TGTGCCAGCAGTTTATGGGCAAGCGGGAGCCTCACAGATACGCAGTATTTT,CASSLWASGSLTDTQYF
TRBV3-1/TRBV3-2,.,.,TRBJ1-1,TGTGCCAGCAGCCAAGATCGAGGGGTCAGGGGTGAAGCTTTCTTT,CASSQDRGVRGEAFF
TRBV18,few,TRBD1,TRBJ1-2,TGTGCCAGCTCACCAGAGGGGACAGGAGGCTATGGCTACACCTTC,CASSPEGTGGYGYTF
TRBV11-2,.,.,TRBJ2-7,TGTGCCAGCAGCTTAGGGGGGGATTCCTACGAGCAGTACTTC,CASSLGGDSYEQYF
TRBV7-8,.,.,TRBJ1-5,TGTGCCAGCAGCTTACTAGGACAGTTGAATCAGCCCCAGCATTTT,CASSLLGQLNQPQHF
TRBV5-1,.,.,TRBJ2-3,TGCGCCAGCAGCTTGGAATCCCCCCACACAGATACGCAGTATTTT,CASSLESPHTDTQYF